A selection of T cell receptor beta chains follows, all from one sample in a study of breast tumors, draining lymph nodes, adjacent tissues. One entry per CDR3 protein, called by TCRdb with MiXCR from the multiplex PCR reads. The sample shows 150,000 to 250,000 distinct CDR3 sequences, around 29% of them seen only once. Sequenced material: axillary lymph node tissue. Every receptor here comes from a female donor with breast cancer. Some clones in this sample may be carry-over from other donors' samples. Both conserved end residues are part of each CDR3. The D gene is left open where the match is weak. Clone size appears in some rows only: once, few, many, or a class for an expanded clone.

j_gene: TRBJ1-1; abundance: .; d_gene: TRBD1; v_gene: TRBV19; CDR3nt: TGTGCCAGTAGTGCAAGGACAGGGGGTTCAATGAACACTGAAGCTTTCTTT; CDR3aa: CASSARTGGSMNTEAFF
j_gene: TRBJ2-5; abundance: .; d_gene: .; v_gene: TRBV5-4; CDR3nt: TGTGCCAGCAGCTCTCTAGGGGCGGGGGAGACCCAGTACTTC; CDR3aa: CASSSLGAGETQYF
j_gene: TRBJ2-5; abundance: many; d_gene: TRBD1; v_gene: TRBV20-1; CDR3nt: TGCAGTGCAACAGGGGCTCGAGGGGCCCAGTACTTC; CDR3aa: CSATGARGAQYF
j_gene: TRBJ2-2; abundance: many; d_gene: TRBD1; v_gene: TRBV20-1; CDR3nt: TGCAGTGCTAAGCCCACCAATTCCGAGGACAGGGAAGGGCCCAACACCGGGGAGCTGTTTTTT; CDR3aa: CSAKPTNSEDREGPNTGELFF
j_gene: TRBJ2-5; abundance: many; d_gene: TRBD1; v_gene: TRBV2; CDR3nt: TGTGCCAGCAGTGGGGAACAGGGGGCGGTTGAGACCCAGTACTTC; CDR3aa: CASSGEQGAVETQYF
j_gene: TRBJ1-4; abundance: .; d_gene: .; v_gene: TRBV28; CDR3nt: TGTGCCAGCAGACTAGCGAGTGAAAAACTGTTTTTT; CDR3aa: CASRLASEKLFF
j_gene: TRBJ2-7; abundance: .; d_gene: .; v_gene: TRBV5-1; CDR3nt: TGCGCCAGCAGCGTCCACTCCAGGGGGGCCCACGAGCAGTACTTC; CDR3aa: CASSVHSRGAHEQYF
j_gene: TRBJ2-3; abundance: .; d_gene: TRBD2; v_gene: TRBV5-6; CDR3nt: TGTGCCAGCAGCTTTCCTAGCGGGGGAGACACAGATACGCAGTATTTT; CDR3aa: CASSFPSGGDTDTQYF
j_gene: TRBJ2-5; abundance: .; d_gene: TRBD2; v_gene: TRBV20-1; CDR3nt: TGCAGTGCCCCTTCCGGGACTAGCGGGTATCAAGAGACCCAGTACTTC; CDR3aa: CSAPSGTSGYQETQYF
j_gene: TRBJ2-3; abundance: .; d_gene: .; v_gene: TRBV20-1; CDR3nt: TGCAGTGCTAGAGATTGGGGGGCAACAGATACGCAGTATTTT; CDR3aa: CSARDWGATDTQYF
j_gene: TRBJ1-2; abundance: many; d_gene: TRBD1; v_gene: TRBV12-3/TRBV12-4; CDR3nt: TGTGCCAGCACCATGACAGGGGTGAGGAACTATGGCTACACCTTC; CDR3aa: CASTMTGVRNYGYTF